This TCR beta chain was observed in a study of shared clonotypes between healthy human individuals. Study in general: Each donor contributed plates that comprised three CD4 naive, three CD4 memory, two CD8 naive and one CD8 memory.

The CDR3 contains 14 residues. Study-level results: Naive subsets typically showed greater estimated richness than memory subsets. Non-shared clonotypes showed lower generation probabilities than clonotypes common to all four donors.

Assay used: immunoSEQ multiplex PCR; TCRdb lists only in-frame clones, some missing. The top ten clones hold roughly 43% of a sample with approximately 100,000 clones, 67% of them seen once. The study drew all its donors from Caucasian adults living in Nashville, Tennessee. Regarding this clone: Its matching antigen is unknown.

The source of this sequence is a man in his thirties or forties in good health. The sample consisted of memory CD8+ T cells sorted from blood. Subset in this sample: CD45RO+ cells pooled with CCR7-negative TemRA cells. V usage is TRBV21-1 and J usage is TRBJ1-1. TRBV21-1 constitutes a pseudogene. The CDR3 here is CASSKRGANTEAFF. In DNA form, the CDR3 reads TGTGCCAGCAGCAAAAGGGGGGCGAACACTGAAGCTTTCTTT.